Many counts were recorded for the clone carrying this T cell receptor (beta chain). What it recognizes is unknown. With V trimmed by 0 bases and J by 0 bases, 3 bases remained unmatched. The CDR3 runs 16 residues. Germline V gives CDR1 SGHRS, CDR2 YFSETQ. The data were taken from a study of human T cells and chemical hapten exposure. Overall study: An approximately 2 cm by approximately 2 cm inner upper arm patch received 2% DPC for sensitization. Study conclusions and caveats: The number of TCRs above 1 in 1000 frequency did not change after DPC sensitization. Expanded TCRs showed more large CDR3 clusters than pre-sensitization or healthy control sets.

Time point: patch test 1, 2 weeks after DPC sensitization. Treatment denoted: therapeutic diphenylcyclopropenone sensitization with weekly scalp DPC. The study used a library that attached unique molecular identifiers to individual cDNA molecules. MiXCR, run by TCRdb on the RACE reads, gives a single entry per CDR3 protein. Among 340,000 or so distinct CDR3 sequences, around 7% were seen once, and the ten largest hold 8% to 9%. The clonotype originates from a woman younger than 35 with alopecia areata. Some clones in this sample may be carry-over from other donors' samples. V gene TRBV5-1 combines with J gene TRBJ2-3; 8 bases map to TRBD2. Sequencing was performed on whole blood, taken in connection with sensitization to the hapten diphenylcyclopropenone (DPC). CDR3 sequence: CASSLGSGGSTDTQYF. In DNA, the CDR3 is TGCGCCAGCAGCTTGGGAAGCGGGGGTAGCACAGATACGCAGTATTTT.